This T cell receptor beta chain was profiled in a study of CD8 T cells in Susac syndrome. When the RNA was reverse transcribed, random hexamers were used with an input of 0.5 to 1 ug. Amplification of TCR beta CDR3 was carried out by immunoSEQ multiplex PCR, which covered 54 Vbeta and 13 Jbeta segments. TCRdb called the immunoSEQ multiplex PCR reads again in MiXCR, with one record for every CDR3 protein. The sample carries some 150,000 distinct CDR3 sequences, about 93% recorded once. V dropped 2 bases and J dropped 8 bases, with 18 bases sitting between them. Germline V gene lookup returns CDR1 MNHEY and CDR2 SVGAGI. CDR3 length: 16 amino acids. Controls were healthy donors (matched for age and sex).

This sequence originates from a human donor in good health. This chain connects TRBV6-5 to TRBJ1-4; D is undetermined. Sequencing was performed on CD8+ T cells from PBMCs. DNA for the CDR3: TGTGCCAGCAGTTACAGGGCGGATGAGGATAGAGAAAAACTGTTTTTT. Protein: CASSYRADEDREKLFF.